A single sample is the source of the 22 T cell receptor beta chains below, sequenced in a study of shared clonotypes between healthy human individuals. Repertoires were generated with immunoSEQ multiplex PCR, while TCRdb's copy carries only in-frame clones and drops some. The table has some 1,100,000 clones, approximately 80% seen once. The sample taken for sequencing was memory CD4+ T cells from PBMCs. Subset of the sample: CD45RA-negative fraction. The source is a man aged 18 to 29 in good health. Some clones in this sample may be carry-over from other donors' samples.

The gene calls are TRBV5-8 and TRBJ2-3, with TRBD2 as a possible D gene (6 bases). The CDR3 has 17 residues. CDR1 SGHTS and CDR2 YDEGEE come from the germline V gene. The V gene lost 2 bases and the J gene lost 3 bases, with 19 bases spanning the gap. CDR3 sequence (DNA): TGTGCCAGCAGCTTAACGGGGACTGCACGACCGACAGATACGCAGTATTTT. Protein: CASSLTGTARPTDTQYF.

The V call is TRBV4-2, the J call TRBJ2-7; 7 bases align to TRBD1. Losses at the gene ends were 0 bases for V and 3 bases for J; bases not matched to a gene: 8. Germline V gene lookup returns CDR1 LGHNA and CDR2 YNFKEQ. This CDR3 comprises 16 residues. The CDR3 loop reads CASSQDWAGGIYEQYF. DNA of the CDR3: TGTGCCAGCAGCCAAGATTGGGCAGGGGGAATCTACGAGCAGTACTTC.

This chain's CDR3 is CASSLGGPGLREQYF. The DNA for the CDR3 is TGCGCCAGCAGCTTGGGGGGACCGGGCCTCCGCGAGCAGTACTTC. The chain is built from TRBV5-1 and TRBJ2-7; D could derive from TRBD1 or TRBD2 (5 bases each). The V end was cut by 0 bases, the J end by 6 bases, with 16 bases between. The CDR3 length is 15 residues. Germline V gene sequence: CDR1 SGHRS, CDR2 YFSETQ.

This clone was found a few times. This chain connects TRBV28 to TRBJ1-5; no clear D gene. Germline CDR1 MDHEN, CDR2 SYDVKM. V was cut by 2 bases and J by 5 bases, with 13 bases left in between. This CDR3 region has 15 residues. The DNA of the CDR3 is TGTGCCAGCAGTTTACCGGAGGGAGGGTATCAGCCCCAGCATTTT. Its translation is CASSLPEGGYQPQHF.

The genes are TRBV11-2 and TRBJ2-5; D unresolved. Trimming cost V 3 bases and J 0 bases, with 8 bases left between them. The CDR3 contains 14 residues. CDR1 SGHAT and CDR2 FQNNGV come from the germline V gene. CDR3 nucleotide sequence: TGTGCCAGCAGCTTCTTCAATCACCAAGAGACCCAGTACTTC. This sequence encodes CASSFFNHQETQYF.

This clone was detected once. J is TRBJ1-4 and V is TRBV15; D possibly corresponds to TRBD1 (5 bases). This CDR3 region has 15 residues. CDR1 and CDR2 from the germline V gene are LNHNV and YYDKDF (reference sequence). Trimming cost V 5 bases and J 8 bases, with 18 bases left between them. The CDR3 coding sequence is TGTGCCACCAGCGGGGGTACCCCGGCCCTAGAAAAACTGTTTTTT. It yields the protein CATSGGTPALEKLFF.

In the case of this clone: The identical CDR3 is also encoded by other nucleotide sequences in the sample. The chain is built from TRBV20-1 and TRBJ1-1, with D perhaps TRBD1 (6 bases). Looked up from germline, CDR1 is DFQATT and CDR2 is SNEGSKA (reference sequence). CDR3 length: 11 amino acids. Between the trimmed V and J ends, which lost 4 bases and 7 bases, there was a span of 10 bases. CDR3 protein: CSAIQGIEAFF. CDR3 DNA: TGCAGTGCTATACAGGGAATTGAAGCTTTCTTT.

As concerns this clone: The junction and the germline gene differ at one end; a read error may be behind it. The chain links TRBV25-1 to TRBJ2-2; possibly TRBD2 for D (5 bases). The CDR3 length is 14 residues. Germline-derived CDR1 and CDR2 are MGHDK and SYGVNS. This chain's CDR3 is CASSVQMGPGDLFF. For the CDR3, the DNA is TGTGCCAGCAGTGTCCAGATGGGCCCCGGGGATCTGTTTTTT.

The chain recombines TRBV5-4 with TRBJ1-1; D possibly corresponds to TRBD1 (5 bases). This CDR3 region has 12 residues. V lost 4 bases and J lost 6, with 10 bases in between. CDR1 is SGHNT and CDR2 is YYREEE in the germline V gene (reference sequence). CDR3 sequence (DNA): TGTGCCAGCAGCCGGCAGGGTGCTGAAGCTTTCTTT. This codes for CASSRQGAEAFF.

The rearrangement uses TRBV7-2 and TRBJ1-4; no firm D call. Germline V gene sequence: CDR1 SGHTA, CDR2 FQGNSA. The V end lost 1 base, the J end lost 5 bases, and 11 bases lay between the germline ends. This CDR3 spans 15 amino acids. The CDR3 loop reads CASSLGGSLNEKLFF. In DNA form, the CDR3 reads TGTGCCAGCAGCTTAGGGGGTAGTTTAAATGAAAAACTGTTTTTT.

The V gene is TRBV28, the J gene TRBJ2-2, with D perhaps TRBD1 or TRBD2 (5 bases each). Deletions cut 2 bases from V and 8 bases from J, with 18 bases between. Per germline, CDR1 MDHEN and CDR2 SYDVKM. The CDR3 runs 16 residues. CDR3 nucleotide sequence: TGTGCCAGCAGTTTACCCTGGGGGTCTAGCTATGGGGAGCTGTTTTTT. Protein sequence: CASSLPWGSSYGELFF. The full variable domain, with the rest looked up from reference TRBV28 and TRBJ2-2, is DVKVTQSSRYLVKRTGEKVFLECVQDMDHENMFWYRQDPGLGLRLIYFSYDVKMKEKGDIPEGYSVSREKKERFSLILESASTNQTSMYLCASSLPWGSSYGELFFGEGSRLTVL.

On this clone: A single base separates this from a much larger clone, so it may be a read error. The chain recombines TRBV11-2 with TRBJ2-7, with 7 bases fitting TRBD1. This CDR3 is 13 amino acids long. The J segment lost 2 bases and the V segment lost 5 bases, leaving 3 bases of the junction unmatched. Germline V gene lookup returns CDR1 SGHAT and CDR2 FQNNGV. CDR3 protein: CASSRDSTYEQYF. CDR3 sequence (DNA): TGTGCCAGCAGCCGGGACAGCACCTACGAGCAGTACTTC.

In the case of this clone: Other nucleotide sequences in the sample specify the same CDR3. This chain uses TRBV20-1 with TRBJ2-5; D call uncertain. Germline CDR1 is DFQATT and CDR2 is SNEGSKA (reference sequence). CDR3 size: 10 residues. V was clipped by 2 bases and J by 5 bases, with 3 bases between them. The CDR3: CSARLETQYF. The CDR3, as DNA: TGCAGTGCTAGACTGGAGACCCAGTACTTC.

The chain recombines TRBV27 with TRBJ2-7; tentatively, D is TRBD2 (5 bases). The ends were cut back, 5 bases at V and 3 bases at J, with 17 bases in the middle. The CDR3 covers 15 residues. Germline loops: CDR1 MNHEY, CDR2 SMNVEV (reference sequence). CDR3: CASSPTRGPIYEQYF. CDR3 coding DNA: TGTGCCAGCAGTCCAACTCGGGGTCCGATCTACGAGCAGTACTTC.

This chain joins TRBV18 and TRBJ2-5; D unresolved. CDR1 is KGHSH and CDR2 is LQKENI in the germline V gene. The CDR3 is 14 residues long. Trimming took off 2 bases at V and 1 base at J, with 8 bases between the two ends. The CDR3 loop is CASSPSAGQETQYF. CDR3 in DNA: TGTGCCAGCTCACCATCGGCAGGCCAAGAGACCCAGTACTTC. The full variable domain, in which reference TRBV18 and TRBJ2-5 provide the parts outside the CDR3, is NAGVMQNPRHLVRRRGQEARLRCSPMKGHSHVYWYRQLPEEGLKFMVYLQKENIIDESGMPKERFSAEFPKEGPSILRIQQVVRGDSAAYFCASSPSAGQETQYFGPGTRLLVL.

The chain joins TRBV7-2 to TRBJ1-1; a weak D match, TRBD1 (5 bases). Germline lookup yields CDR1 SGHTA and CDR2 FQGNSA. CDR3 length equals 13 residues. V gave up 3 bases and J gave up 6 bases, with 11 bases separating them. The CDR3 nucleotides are TGTGCCAGCAGCTTCAATCGGGGACCTGAAGCTTTCTTT. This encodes CASSFNRGPEAFF.

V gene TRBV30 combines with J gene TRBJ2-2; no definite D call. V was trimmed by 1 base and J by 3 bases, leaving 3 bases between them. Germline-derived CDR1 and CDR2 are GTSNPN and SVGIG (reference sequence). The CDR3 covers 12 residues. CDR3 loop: CAWSEDTGELFF. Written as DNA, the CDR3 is TGTGCCTGGAGTGAGGACACCGGGGAGCTGTTTTTT.

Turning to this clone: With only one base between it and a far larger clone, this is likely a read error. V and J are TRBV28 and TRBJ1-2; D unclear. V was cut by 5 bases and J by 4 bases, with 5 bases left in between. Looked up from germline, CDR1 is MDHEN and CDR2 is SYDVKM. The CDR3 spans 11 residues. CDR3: CASSRSYGYTF. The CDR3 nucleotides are TGTGCCAGCAGTCGCTCCTATGGCTACACCTTC.

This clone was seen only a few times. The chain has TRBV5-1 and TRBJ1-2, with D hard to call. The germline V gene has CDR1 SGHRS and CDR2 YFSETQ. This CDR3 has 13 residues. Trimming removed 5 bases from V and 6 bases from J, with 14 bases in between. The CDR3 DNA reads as TGCGCCAGCAGTCTGGACTTAAGGAATGGCTACACCTTC. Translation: CASSLDLRNGYTF.

CDR3 sequence reads: CASSQLWSEKLFF. In DNA, the CDR3 is TGCGCCAGCAGCCAATTATGGTCTGAAAAACTGTTTTTT. This chain links TRBV4-1 with TRBJ1-4, with D hard to call. Trimming removed 2 bases from V and 7 bases from J, with 8 bases in between. The CDR3 extends over 13 amino acids. Per germline, CDR1 MGHRA and CDR2 YSYEKL.

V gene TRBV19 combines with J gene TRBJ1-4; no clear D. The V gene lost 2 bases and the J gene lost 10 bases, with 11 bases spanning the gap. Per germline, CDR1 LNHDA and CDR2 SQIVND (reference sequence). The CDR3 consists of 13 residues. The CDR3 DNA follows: TGTGCCAGTAGTATATTCACGGACGGAAAACTGTTTTTT. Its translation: CASSIFTDGKLFF.

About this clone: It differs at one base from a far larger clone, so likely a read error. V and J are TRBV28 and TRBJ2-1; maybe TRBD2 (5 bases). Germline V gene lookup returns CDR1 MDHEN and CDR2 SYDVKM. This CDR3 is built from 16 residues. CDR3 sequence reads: CASSYPHGGSYNERFF. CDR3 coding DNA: TGTGCCAGCAGTTACCCTCACGGAGGTTCCTACAATGAGCGGTTCTTC.